This TCR beta chain was sequenced for a study of Graves' ophthalmopathy and Graves' hyperthyroidism. Study results and limitations: Using 13 signatures, a model distinguished ophthalmopathy from stable hyperthyroidism, reaching 87.88% sensitivity and roughly 80% specificity.

Clinicians diagnosed using symptoms, serum thyroxine, TRAb, thyroid ultrasound and orbital computed tomography. V lost 1 base and J 8 bases, leaving 17 bases between the germline ends. The length of the CDR3 is 15 residues. Amplified material comprised TCR beta CDR3 regions derived from RNA transcripts. First-round RT-PCR employed HTBI primers, with a second-round multiplex PCR after it. TCRdb reanalysed the multiplex PCR reads using MiXCR and keeps one entry per CDR3 protein. Of around 400,000 distinct CDR3 sequences in the sample, around 16% are singletons; the top ten hold around 1.5%. This clonotype was recorded many times. Its antigen is still unknown.

The specimen sequenced was peripheral blood. The V and J genes are TRBV12-3 or TRBV12-4 and TRBJ1-2; D is unclear. This TCR derives from a woman younger than 35 with Graves' ophthalmopathy. Written as DNA, the CDR3 is TGTGCCAGCAGTTTAGGTGGCAAGATGGGGAAGGGCTACACCTTC. It encodes CASSLGGKMGKGYTF.